This passage covers 3 T cell receptor beta chains from one sample sequenced in a study of identical twins. MiXCR, applied by TCRdb to the 5' RACE reads, yields one record per CDR3 protein. Here the sample spans more than 1.5 million distinct CDR3 sequences, 25% to 35% being singletons. Material: cord blood. Every receptor here comes from a newborn girl in good health.

This clonotype was detected a few times. V gene TRBV7-9 combines with J gene TRBJ2-1; D perhaps matches TRBD2 (5 bases). This CDR3 spans 15 amino acids. The V and J ends lost 4 bases and 8 bases respectively, with 18 bases between them. Germline-derived CDR1 and CDR2 are SEHNR and FQNEAQ (reference sequence). The CDR3, as DNA: TGTGCCAGCAGCTGGCCACGTTCTAGCATATATGAGCAGTTCTTC. Its translation: CASSWPRSSIYEQFF.

The table lists this clonotype with a few counts. The V gene is TRBV6-5, the J gene TRBJ1-1; 10 bases align to TRBD1. The CDR3 is made up of 14 amino acids. J was trimmed by 6 bases and V by 6 bases; bases with no gene match: 7. The germline CDR1 and CDR2 sequences are MNHEY and SVGAGI. The CDR3 DNA reads TGTGCCAGCAGCTTAGACAGGGGGCTCTCTGAAGCTTTCTTT. Protein product: CASSLDRGLSEAFF.

The J gene is TRBJ2-1, the V gene TRBV2, with TRBD1 identical over 7 bases. The germline gives CDR1 SNHLY, CDR2 FYNNEI. The CDR3 length is 14 residues. The J segment lost 4 bases and the V segment lost 6 bases, leaving 6 bases of the junction unmatched. CDR3 DNA sequence: TGTGCCAGCAGGACAGGGCGACCATACAATGAGCAGTTCTTC. Its translation: CASRTGRPYNEQFF.